This entry lists 20 T cell receptor beta chains sequenced from one sample in a study of blood T cell repertoires in COVID-19. Profiling relied on immunoSEQ multiplex PCR, and the TCRdb table lists in-frame clones only, not all of them. Of over 130,000 clones in the sample, roughly 85% were seen once. The sequencing input was peripheral blood. The receptor source for this set is a man between 45 and 60 years old with acute or convalescent COVID-19.

The rearrangement uses TRBV7-8 and TRBJ2-1, with D perhaps TRBD2 (5 bases). V was clipped by 5 bases and J by 13 bases, with 21 bases between them. CDR1 is SGHVS and CDR2 is FQNEAQ in the germline V gene. The CDR3 consists of 14 residues. For the CDR3, the DNA is TGTGCCAGCAGCCTAAGGACTCTAAACCTTCCCCAGTTCTTC. Amino acid sequence: CASSLRTLNLPQFF.

This chain joins TRBV5-1 and TRBJ2-3; 8 nucleotides align to TRBD2. Germline V CDR1 and CDR2: SGHRS, YFSETQ. CDR3 length: 16 amino acids. Trimming at V came to 0 bases and at J to 3 bases, leaving 6 bases not matched to a gene. The CDR3, as DNA: TGCGCCAGCAGCTTGGCCTCAGCGGGAGTTACAGATACGCAGTATTTT. Translation gives CASSLASAGVTDTQYF. Combining the CDR3 with reference TRBV5-1 and TRBJ2-3 gives the whole variable domain KAGVTQTPRYLIKTRGQQVTLSCSPISGHRSVSWYQQTPGQGLQFLFEYFSETQRNKGNFPGRFSGRQFSNSRSEMNVSTLELGDSALYLCASSLASAGVTDTQYFGPGTRLTVL.

The chain links TRBV11-3 to TRBJ1-1, with 7 bases lining up with TRBD1. Germline loops: CDR1 SGHNT, CDR2 YENEEA. There are 15 residues in the CDR3. V was pared by 5 bases and J by 6 bases, with 12 bases of the junction left unmatched. CDR3 in amino acids: CASSPLTGVGAEAFF. The CDR3 DNA reads as TGTGCCAGCAGCCCACTAACAGGGGTCGGCGCTGAAGCTTTCTTT.

This chain joins TRBV20-1 and TRBJ2-7; D perhaps matches TRBD2 (5 bases). This CDR3 region has 11 residues. Germline CDR1 and CDR2: DFQATT and SNEGSKA (reference sequence). Trimming shortened V by 3 bases and J by 3 bases, and 6 bases separated the two germline ends. The CDR3, as DNA: TGCAGTGCTAGCCGGGACTACGAGCAGTACTTC. It is translated as CSASRDYEQYF.

V usage is TRBV6-5 and J usage is TRBJ2-6; D possibly corresponds to TRBD2 (6 bases). The CDR3 totals 15 residues. V was clipped by 10 bases and J by 4 bases, with 17 bases between them. Looked up from germline, CDR1 is MNHEY and CDR2 is SVGAGI. CDR3 region: CATLEGGTGANVLTF. The CDR3 coding sequence is TGTGCCACGCTCGAAGGAGGGACCGGGGCCAACGTCCTGACTTTC.

The V call is TRBV7-9, the J call TRBJ2-7, with TRBD1 matching 9 bases. V trimming: 2 bases; J trimming: 1 base; junction bases outside the gene matches: 9. The CDR3 contains 17 residues. Germline V CDR1 and CDR2: SEHNR, FQNEAQ (reference sequence). The CDR3 nucleotides are TGTGCCAGCAGCTTATTCGGGACAGGGACTTTATCCTACGAGCAGTACTTC. Translating it yields CASSLFGTGTLSYEQYF. Full variable domain (rest looked up from reference TRBV7-9 and TRBJ2-7): DTGVSQNPRHKITKRGQNVTFRCDPISEHNRLYWYRQTLGQGPEFLTYFQNEAQLEKSRLLSDRFSAERPKGSFSTLEIQRTEQGDSAMYLCASSLFGTGTLSYEQYFGPGTRLTVT.

This clone is a singleton in its sample. This chain links TRBV11-2 with TRBJ2-7; TRBD1 matches 7 bases. The germline gives CDR1 SGHAT, CDR2 FQNNGV. The CDR3 contains 12 residues. Trimming took 4 bases from V and 7 from J; bases not matched to a gene: 4. The CDR3 DNA follows: TGTGCCAGCAGCTCGACAGGGCGGGAGCAGTACTTC. As protein: CASSSTGREQYF.

The chain links TRBV28 to TRBJ1-5, with D tentatively TRBD1 (5 bases). The ends were cut back, 8 bases at V and 5 bases at J, with 13 bases in the middle. This CDR3 region has 13 residues. From germline, CDR1 is MDHEN and CDR2 SYDVKM. The CDR3 loop is CASWGAGDQPQHF. In DNA, the CDR3 is TGTGCCAGCTGGGGAGCGGGGGATCAGCCCCAGCATTTT.

This clone has just one count. The rearrangement links TRBV14 to TRBJ2-1; the match to TRBD2 covers 10 bases. Germline assignment: CDR1 SGHDN and CDR2 FVKESK. The CDR3 has 15 residues. The V and J ends lost 1 base and 3 bases, in that order; junction bases with no gene match: 0. DNA for the CDR3: TGTGCCAGCAGCCAAGTAGCGGGGGGCTACAATGAGCAGTTCTTC. Protein: CASSQVAGGYNEQFF. The complete variable domain, with remaining parts taken from reference TRBV14 and TRBJ2-1, reads EAGVTQFPSHSVIEKGQTVTLRCDPISGHDNLYWYRRVMGKEIKFLLHFVKESKQDESGMPNNRFLAERTGGTYSTLKVQPAELEDSGVYFCASSQVAGGYNEQFFGPGTRLTVL.

A word on this clone: One end of the junction does not line up with germline, which may come from a read error. V usage is TRBV7-3 and J usage is TRBJ1-1, with D tentatively TRBD1 (6 bases). Germline loops: CDR1 SGHTA, CDR2 FQGTGA. CDR3 length: 17 residues. CDR3 residues: CASSITRMGAGNTEAFF. Here the CDR3 DNA reads TGTGCCAGCAGCATAACAAGGATGGGGGCGGGGAACACTGAAGCTTTCTTT.

The rearrangement joins TRBV2 to TRBJ2-1, with TRBD2 matching 10 bases. V lost 5 bases and J lost 9; bases outside the gene matches: 13. This CDR3 contains 16 residues. Germline CDR1 reads SNHLY; CDR2 reads FYNNEI. The CDR3 bases are TGTGCCAGCAGTCTCCTCCCCTGGACTAGCGGCTCTGAGCAGTTCTTC. Amino acids: CASSLLPWTSGSEQFF.

The chain carries TRBV11-2 and TRBJ2-1; D is possibly TRBD2 (6 bases). Per germline, CDR1 SGHAT and CDR2 FQNNGV. This CDR3 has 14 amino acids. V gave up 0 bases and J gave up 12 bases, with 15 bases separating them. The CDR3 reads CASSLDTSGRGQFF. CDR3 bases: TGTGCCAGCAGCTTAGATACGAGCGGGCGGGGGCAGTTCTTC.

The chain is built from TRBV24-1 and TRBJ1-1; TRBD1 matches 8 bases. This CDR3 has 14 residues. Germline trimming cut 4 bases from V and 1 base from J; bases unmatched to any gene: 1. The germline V gene has CDR1 KGHDR and CDR2 SFDVKD. CDR3 sequence: CATSDGQGNTEAFF. CDR3 coding DNA: TGTGCCACCAGTGACGGACAGGGGAACACTGAAGCTTTCTTT.

CDR3 protein: CASSQLPGSYNEKLFF. Here the CDR3 DNA reads TGTGCCAGCAGCCAACTGCCCGGGTCCTATAATGAAAAACTGTTTTTT. The chain has TRBV3-1 (or the pseudogene TRBV3-2) and TRBJ1-4, with D uncertain. The germline V and J ends were trimmed by 2 bases and 4 bases, with 14 bases remaining between them. Germline assignment: CDR1 LGHDT and CDR2 YNNKEL (reference sequence). The CDR3 is made up of 16 amino acids.

This rearrangement joins TRBV7-6 to TRBJ1-1; TRBD1 is a possible D gene (5 bases). V gave up 1 base and J gave up 0 bases, with 12 bases separating them. The CDR3 covers 16 residues. The germline V gene encodes CDR1 SGHVS and CDR2 FNYEAQ. CDR3 sequence: CASSLGPGPMNTEAFF. DNA of the CDR3: TGTGCCAGCAGCTTAGGACCAGGGCCAATGAACACTGAAGCTTTCTTT.

The rearrangement links TRBV5-1 to TRBJ1-1; 9 bases align to TRBD1. The CDR3 consists of 15 residues. CDR1 is SGHRS and CDR2 is YFSETQ in the germline V gene. Losses at the gene ends were 3 bases for V and 5 bases for J; bases not matched to a gene: 8. The CDR3: CASSSGTGRNTEAFF. The DNA for the CDR3 is TGCGCCAGCAGCTCCGGGACAGGGAGGAATACTGAAGCTTTCTTT.

The V call is TRBV10-3, the J call TRBJ1-1; D possibly corresponds to TRBD1 (6 bases). The germline gives CDR1 ENHRY, CDR2 SYGVKD. V shed 0 bases and J shed 1 base, with 12 bases lying between them. The length of the CDR3 is 16 residues. The DNA for the CDR3 is TGTGCCATCAGTGAGTCTTGGGGGCTTGGGAACACTGAAGCTTTCTTT. Amino acid sequence: CAISESWGLGNTEAFF.

V usage is TRBV7-8 and J usage is TRBJ1-1; 7 bases agree with TRBD1. This CDR3 has 20 residues. The trim removed 2 bases at V and 1 base at J, leaving 19 bases unmatched. CDR1 is SGHVS, CDR2 FQNEAQ, per germline. Written as DNA, the CDR3 is TGTGCCAGCAGCTTACCCTTCCCCTGGACAGGCGCGTTGGCGAACACTGAAGCTTTCTTT. This encodes CASSLPFPWTGALANTEAFF.

Regarding this clone: Other DNA sequences in this specimen translate into the identical CDR3. This sequence joins TRBV6-5 and TRBJ1-2; the D gene is possibly TRBD1 (6 bases). V was shortened by 5 bases and J by 6 bases, with 7 bases between the two germline ends. CDR1 MNHEY and CDR2 SVGAGI come from the germline V gene. The CDR3 contains 11 residues. The CDR3 nucleotides read TGTGCCAGCAGTCAGGGGAATGGCTACACCTTC. Translating it yields CASSQGNGYTF.

This chain links TRBV2 with TRBJ2-3; perhaps TRBD2 as D (5 bases). Germline V lookup: CDR1 SNHLY, CDR2 FYNNEI. The CDR3 consists of 15 residues. V lost 7 bases to trimming and J lost 0 bases, with 14 bases between them. Written as DNA, the CDR3 is TGTGCCAGCAAGTCCCCCAGGACTAGCACAGATACGCAGTATTTT. Its translation is CASKSPRTSTDTQYF.